This T cell receptor beta chain was recorded in a study of cytomegalovirus exposure and HLA in healthy donors. The PCR used 60 Vbeta and 13 Jbeta primers. The table came from immunoSEQ multiplex PCR; TCRdb's copy has only in-frame clones and leaves some out. The repertoire includes some 62,000 clones, around 87% of them detected once, and about 1.5% sits in the top ten. The V gene's germline CDR1 is MNHEY and CDR2 SVGAGI. The junction had 9 bases not matched to a gene; V was cut back by 9 bases and J by 7 bases. CDR3 length equals 14 residues. The chain couples TRBV6-5 to TRBJ1-6, with 7 bases identical to TRBD1. The clonotype originates from a man aged 18 to 29 in good health and CMV-seronegative. Sequences were obtained from PBMCs. The CDR3 sequence is CASLSGQLNSPLHF. For the CDR3, the DNA is TGTGCCAGTTTGTCGGGACAGCTAAATTCACCCCTCCACTTT.